Listed below are T cell receptor beta chains from one sample, sequenced in a study of CD8+CD57+ T cells in acquired aplastic anemia. TCRdb used MiXCR to reprocess the reads, holding one entry per CDR3 protein. The sample holds some 150,000 distinct CDR3 sequences, around half seen once. Sample: sorted CD4+, CD8+, or CD8+CD57+ T cells (not recorded which) from PBMCs. Every receptor here comes from a human donor with aplastic anemia. CDR3s include the opening cysteine and the closing phenylalanine or tryptophan. Each record gives: V gene, clone size, J gene, D gene, CDR3 DNA, CDR3 protein. D genes are given only for firm matches. A clone size is listed for some rows: how often the clone was seen (once, few, many), or a class if it is expanded.

>TRBV2|many|TRBJ2-5|TRBD1
TGTGCCAGCAGGATGGGACACCAGACAGGGGGCGAGGAGACCCAGTACTTC
CASRMGHQTGGEETQYF
>TRBV25-1|-|TRBJ2-1|TRBD2
TGTGCCACCCAGGTGGGGCTAGCGGGGGGGTTGGAGCAGTTCTTC
CATQVGLAGGLEQFF
>TRBV6-5|-|TRBJ2-2|-
TGTGCCAGCAGTTACTCAGGGGGGCGGTACGGGGAGCTGTTTTTT
CASSYSGGRYGELFF
>TRBV20-1|-|TRBJ2-1|TRBD2
TGCAGTGCTACCCCGCTAGCGGGAAGGGGCAATGAGCAGTTCTTC
CSATPLAGRGNEQFF
>TRBV29-1|-|TRBJ2-1|TRBD2
TGCAGCGTGACGGGGGGGCGGGATGAGCAGTTCTTC
CSVTGGRDEQFF
>TRBV20-1|-|TRBJ2-1|TRBD2
TGCAGTGCGTACCCCGGGACTAGCGGGAGATCCTACAATGAGCAGTTCTTC
CSAYPGTSGRSYNEQFF
>TRBV4-1|-|TRBJ2-5|-
TGCGCCAGCAGCCAGACCCCAGGGTCGCCCCAGTACTTC
CASSQTPGSPQYF
>TRBV12-5|few|TRBJ2-1|TRBD1
TGTGCTAGTGGTTTGCTTGACAGGGGGCACAATGAGCAGTTCTTC
CASGLLDRGHNEQFF
>TRBV7-9|few|TRBJ2-7|TRBD2
TGTGCCAGCAGCTCCTGGACTAGTCGCGAGCAGTACTTC
CASSSWTSREQYF
>TRBV5-5|-|TRBJ2-7|-
TGTGCCAGCAGCCTCGCGTTCGAGGAGCAGTACTTC
CASSLAFEEQYF
>TRBV5-4|many|TRBJ2-5|-
TGTGCCAGCAGCTTGACTAGTGGGGAGACCCAGTACTTC
CASSLTSGETQYF
>TRBV3-1|-|TRBJ1-3|-
TGTGCCAGCAGCCTAGAACTAGACTCTGGAAACACCATATATTTT
CASSLELDSGNTIYF
>TRBV11-3|few|TRBJ2-5|TRBD2
TGTGCCAGCAGCTTAGTGGGGAGGGTGGAGACAGAGACCCAGTACTTC
CASSLVGRVETETQYF
>TRBV10-3|-|TRBJ1-1|TRBD1
TGTGCCATCGAGCCTACAGGGGCGAACACTGAAGCTTTCTTT
CAIEPTGANTEAFF
>TRBV10-2|-|TRBJ1-1|-
TGCGCCAGCAGTGATATCATGAACACTGAAGCTTTCTTT
CASSDIMNTEAFF
>TRBV11-2|many|TRBJ2-7|-
TGTGCCAGCACTTATCAGTGGCGAACCTACGAGCAGTACTTC
CASTYQWRTYEQYF
>TRBV12-3/TRBV12-4|many|TRBJ1-1|-
TGTGCCAGCAGCCAAGGCGTACTCATTACTGAAGCTTTCTTT
CASSQGVLITEAFF
>TRBV7-6|medium-sized|TRBJ2-5|-
TGTGCCAGCAGCTTAGCCAGGCAAGAGACCCAGTACTTC
CASSLARQETQYF
>TRBV20-1|-|TRBJ2-1|-
TGCAGTGCGGAGTATAGCTACAATGAGCAGTTCTTC
CSAEYSYNEQFF
>TRBV6-1|-|TRBJ1-2|-
TGTGCCAGCAGTGTGGCAGGGGAAGCTAACTATGGCTACACCTTC
CASSVAGEANYGYTF
>TRBV24-1|-|TRBJ2-3|-
TGTGCCACGGAGGCAGGGCCGACAGATACGCAGTATTTT
CATEAGPTDTQYF
>TRBV12-3/TRBV12-4|once|TRBJ1-2|-
TGTGCCAGCAGAATGACAGGAGACTATGGCTACACCTTC
CASRMTGDYGYTF
>TRBV5-1|many|TRBJ1-2|-
TGCGCCAGCAGCTTGGCCGGTGGGCAGGGCTACACCTTC
CASSLAGGQGYTF
>TRBV10-1|-|TRBJ2-7|-
TGCGCCACCATACCGACCCTCGGGGACTACGAGCAGTACTTC
CATIPTLGDYEQYF
>TRBV4-3|many|TRBJ1-1|-
TGCGCCAGCAGCCAAGAAGGGCTAAGTACTGAAGCTTTCTTT
CASSQEGLSTEAFF
>TRBV25-1|-|TRBJ1-5|-
TGTGCCAGCAGCCCAGCGATCAATCAGCCCCAGCATTTT
CASSPAINQPQHF
>TRBV5-4|many|TRBJ2-3|-
TGTGCCAGCAGCCCTCAGGGGGGAGATACGCAGTATTTT
CASSPQGGDTQYF
>TRBV7-6|-|TRBJ2-5|-
TGTGCCAGCAGCTACGGGATGCAAGAGACCCAGTACTTC
CASSYGMQETQYF
>TRBV12-3/TRBV12-4|-|TRBJ2-7|-
TGTGCCAGCAGCCCCGGACACCTCTACGAGCAGTACTTC
CASSPGHLYEQYF
>TRBV29-1|-|TRBJ2-3|-
TGCAGCGCTAGGGGTGGGGGTGGTGGGGGTACGCAGTATTTT
CSARGGGGGGTQYF
>TRBV5-5|-|TRBJ1-3|TRBD1
TGTGCCAGCAGCTCAGACAGGGGGGGAAACACCATATATTTT
CASSSDRGGNTIYF
>TRBV20-1|-|TRBJ2-7|TRBD1
TGCAGCGCGGGACAGGCCTACGAGCAGTACTTC
CSAGQAYEQYF
>TRBV5-5|many|TRBJ2-1|TRBD1
TGTGCCAGCAGTCCCGGGACAGGGGATTACAATGAGCAGTTCTTC
CASSPGTGDYNEQFF
>TRBV10-3|-|TRBJ1-2|-
TGTGCCATCAGTGGGAGGGATAACTATGGCTACACCTTC
CAISGRDNYGYTF
>TRBV7-6|-|TRBJ2-5|TRBD2
TGTGCCAGCAGCCCACGGGAGGACGAGACCCAGTACTTC
CASSPREDETQYF
>TRBV7-9|many|TRBJ1-5|-
TGTGCCAGCAGCGCGCTTGGACAGAACAATCAGCCCCAGCATTTT
CASSALGQNNQPQHF
>TRBV29-1|-|TRBJ2-1|TRBD1
TGCAGCGTTGATGAGGCAGGGGGCAGTGAGCAGTTCTTC
CSVDEAGGSEQFF